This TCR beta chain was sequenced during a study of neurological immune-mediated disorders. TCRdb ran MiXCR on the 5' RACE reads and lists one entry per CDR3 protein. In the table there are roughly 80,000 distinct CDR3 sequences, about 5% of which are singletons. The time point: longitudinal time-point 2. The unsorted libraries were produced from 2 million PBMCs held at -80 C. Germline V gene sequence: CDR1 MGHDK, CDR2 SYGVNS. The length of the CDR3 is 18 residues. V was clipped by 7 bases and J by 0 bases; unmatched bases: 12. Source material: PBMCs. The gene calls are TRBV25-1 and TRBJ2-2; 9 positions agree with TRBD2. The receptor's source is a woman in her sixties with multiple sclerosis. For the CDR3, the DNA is TGTGCCAGCATAGCGGAGCGGGGGGTCCTCGCGAACACCGGGGAGCTGTTTTTT. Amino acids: CASIAERGVLANTGELFF.